These 20 T cell receptor beta chains came from one sample sequenced in a study of control samples from healthy donors and cancer patients. Sequenced by immunoSEQ multiplex PCR; TCRdb stores in-frame clones only, minus some. This sample has about 180,000 clones, with around 92% found just once. The specimen sequenced was blood. The receptors stem from a woman between 40 and 55 years old in good health.

The chain recombines TRBV11-2 with TRBJ2-2; tentatively, D is TRBD2 (6 bases). CDR1 SGHAT and CDR2 FQNNGV come from the germline V gene. The CDR3 runs to 14 residues. Trimming shortened V by 11 bases and J by 1 base, and 14 bases separated the two germline ends. The CDR3 is CASTGGLNTGELFF. For the CDR3, the DNA is TGTGCCTCCACCGGGGGACTGAACACCGGGGAGCTGTTTTTT.

The sample holds one count of this clone. V and J are TRBV6-4 and TRBJ1-1; 12 bases match TRBD1. The CDR3 loop spans 15 amino acids. Germline values: CDR1 MRHNA, CDR2 SNTAGT. The J segment lost 2 bases and the V segment lost 6 bases, leaving 4 bases of the junction unmatched. The CDR3 here is CASRGQGALNTEAFF. For the CDR3, the DNA is TGTGCCAGCAGGGGACAGGGGGCCTTAAACACTGAAGCTTTCTTT.

This rearrangement joins TRBV7-6 to TRBJ1-2, with D possibly TRBD1 on 6 matching bases. V was clipped by 10 bases and J by 0 bases, with 30 bases between them. The CDR3 is 19 amino acids. Germline V gene sequence: CDR1 SGHVS, CDR2 FNYEAQ. DNA of the CDR3: TGTGCCACCCCCGGGAGGGGACACCAAACGGGTAGGTCTAACTATGGCTACACCTTC. Its translation is CATPGRGHQTGRSNYGYTF. Complete variable domain (other parts from reference TRBV7-6 and TRBJ1-2): GAGVSQSPRYKVTKRGQDVALRCDPISGHVSLYWYRQALGQGPEFLTYFNYEAQQDKSGLPNDRFSAERPEGSISTLTIQRTEQRDSAMYRCATPGRGHQTGRSNYGYTFGSGTRLTVV.

CDR3 loop: CASRDVSDQPQHF. The DNA for the CDR3 is TGCGCCAGCAGGGACGTCTCCGATCAGCCCCAGCATTTT. J is TRBJ1-5 and V is TRBV10-2; D ambiguous. Germline assignment: CDR1 WSHSY and CDR2 SAAADI. The CDR3 totals 13 residues. V was clipped by 6 bases and J by 5 bases, with 11 bases between them.

This clone was seen a single time. The chain is built from TRBV7-2 and TRBJ1-1; the match to TRBD1 covers 7 bases. With V trimmed by 6 bases and J by 3 bases, 7 bases remained unmatched. The CDR3 is 14 amino acids. Germline CDR1 reads SGHTA; CDR2 reads FQGNSA. The DNA of the CDR3 is TGTGCCAGCAGGGCCGGGACAGCCCACACTGAAGCTTTCTTT. This sequence encodes CASRAGTAHTEAFF.

The chain recombines TRBV7-9 with TRBJ1-4; 8 bases are a match to TRBD1. Germline lookup yields CDR1 SEHNR and CDR2 FQNEAQ (reference sequence). The CDR3 spans 14 residues. V shed 1 base and J 5 bases; nucleotides not matched to a gene: 0. The DNA of the CDR3 is TGTGCCAGCAGCTTAGGGACAGGGAATGAAAAACTGTTTTTT. This codes for CASSLGTGNEKLFF.

This chain uses TRBV20-1 with TRBJ1-2; D uncertain. Per germline, CDR1 DFQATT and CDR2 SNEGSKA (reference sequence). The V end lost 3 bases, the J end lost 3 bases, and 11 bases lay between the germline ends. The CDR3 contains 13 residues. CDR3 coding DNA: TGCAGTGCTAGTGAGGCAGCTTACTATGGCTACACCTTC. Protein product: CSASEAAYYGYTF.

The chain joins TRBV19 to TRBJ1-5; D may be TRBD1 (6 bases). Trimming stripped 5 bases from V and 4 bases from J, with 18 bases between. The CDR3 runs to 16 residues. Germline CDR1 LNHDA, CDR2 SQIVND (reference sequence). CDR3 coding DNA: TGTGCCAGTAGTTATTCCGCACAGGGTATTAATCAGCCCCAGCATTTT. Translated: CASSYSAQGINQPQHF.

This chain connects TRBV4-1 to TRBJ2-7; 8 bases align to TRBD2. This CDR3 region has 15 residues. After removal of 4 bases from V and 2 bases from J, the junction contained 7 bases not matched to a gene. Germline CDR1 reads MGHRA; CDR2 reads YSYEKL. CDR3 residues: CASSPDLRGAYEQYF. CDR3 coding DNA: TGCGCCAGCAGCCCCGACTTGCGGGGGGCCTACGAGCAGTACTTC.

This clone was seen a single time. The chain carries TRBV5-5 and TRBJ1-1, with D tentatively TRBD1 (6 bases). Trimming pared 4 bases from V and 1 base from J, leaving 11 bases between. The length of the CDR3 is 14 residues. Looked up from germline, CDR1 is SGHKS and CDR2 is YYEKEE (reference sequence). CDR3 loop: CASSREGGNTEAFF. CDR3 DNA sequence: TGTGCCAGCAGCCGCGAAGGGGGGAACACTGAAGCTTTCTTT.

This chain uses TRBV4-2 with TRBJ2-1; D is uncertain. CDR1 LGHNA and CDR2 YNFKEQ come from the germline V gene. CDR3 length: 14 residues. V was pared by 4 bases and J by 6 bases, with 13 bases between. The CDR3 sequence is CASSRETQSNEQFF. The CDR3 nucleotides read TGTGCCAGCAGCCGCGAGACACAATCCAATGAGCAGTTCTTC.

In this sample, this clone turned up once. This rearrangement joins TRBV7-8 to TRBJ1-3; tentatively, D is TRBD1 (5 bases). The ends were cut back, 0 bases at V and 0 bases at J, with 6 bases in the middle. This CDR3 contains 15 residues. Germline CDR1 and CDR2: SGHVS and FQNEAQ. The CDR3 loop is CASSLAGASGNTIYF. The CDR3 nucleotides read TGTGCCAGCAGCTTAGCTGGGGCCTCTGGAAACACCATATATTTT.

This clone was recorded once. This sequence joins TRBV4-1 and TRBJ2-5; the D is unclear. Germline V lookup: CDR1 MGHRA, CDR2 YSYEKL. V lost 2 bases and J lost 1, with 11 bases in between. This CDR3 has 15 amino acids. The CDR3 loop is CASSQPGRLQETQYF. The DNA for the CDR3 is TGCGCCAGCAGCCAACCGGGTCGACTCCAAGAGACCCAGTACTTC.

The gene calls are TRBV19 and TRBJ1-5, with 8 positions matching TRBD1. The CDR3 contains 16 residues. V was clipped by 7 bases and J by 0 bases; unmatched bases: 8. CDR1 LNHDA and CDR2 SQIVND come from the germline V gene (reference sequence). CDR3 protein: CASTGQGLYSNQPQHF. CDR3 coding DNA: TGTGCCAGTACCGGACAGGGCCTATATAGCAATCAGCCCCAGCATTTT.

The chain couples TRBV7-6 to TRBJ2-3, with TRBD2 matching 10 bases. Germline V gene data show CDR1 as SGHVS and CDR2 as FNYEAQ. Trimming removed 5 bases from V and 0 bases from J; junction bases left unmatched: 8. The CDR3 runs to 17 residues. As DNA, the CDR3 is TGTGCCAGCAGCCCGATAGCGGGGGGCGTAAGCACAGATACGCAGTATTTT. It specifies CASSPIAGGVSTDTQYF.

The rearrangement links TRBV29-1 to TRBJ2-7, with 8 bases lining up with TRBD1. Germline-derived CDR1 and CDR2 are SQVTM and ANQGSEA. Losses at the gene ends were 6 bases for V and 0 bases for J; bases not matched to a gene: 10. The CDR3 sequence is 15 residues long. CDR3 DNA sequence: TGCAGCGTGAACTCGCAAGGGACAGGCTCCTACGAGCAGTACTTC. This gives the protein CSVNSQGTGSYEQYF.

The chain has TRBV9 and TRBJ2-5; D might be TRBD2 (6 bases). Trimming left V 1 base short and J 2 bases short, with 15 bases between. The germline V gene has CDR1 SGDLS and CDR2 YYNGEE. The CDR3 extends over 16 amino acids. The CDR3 DNA reads TGTGCCAGCAGCGTACCGGGACTGGATTTTCAAGAGACCCAGTACTTC. This codes for CASSVPGLDFQETQYF.

The chain recombines TRBV7-9 with TRBJ1-6; D perhaps matches TRBD1 (6 bases). The CDR3 has 11 residues. Germline values: CDR1 SEHNR, CDR2 FQNEAQ (reference sequence). DNA of the CDR3: TGTGCAGGGGGGACTAATTCACCCCTCCACTTT. Its protein product is CAGGTNSPLHF. Using reference TRBV7-9 and TRBJ1-6 for the parts outside the CDR3, the full variable domain is DTGVSQNPRHKITKRGQNVTFRCDPISEHNRLYWYRQTLGQGPEFLTYFQNEAQLEKSRLLSDRFSAERPKGSFSTLEIQRTEQGDSAMYLCAGGTNSPLHFGNGTRLTVT.

This chain uses TRBV19 with TRBJ2-1, with TRBD2 identical over 10 bases. The V segment lost 7 bases and the J segment 9 bases; nucleotides outside the gene matches: 9. The CDR3 covers 14 residues. Germline CDR1 and CDR2: LNHDA and SQIVND (reference sequence). Here the CDR3 reads CASTVSSGGSEQFF. As DNA, the CDR3 is TGTGCCAGTACAGTATCTAGCGGGGGAAGTGAGCAGTTCTTC.

Here the CDR3 DNA reads TGCGCCAGCAGCTTGAGTAGACTAGCGGGGGGCACAGATACGCAGTATTTT. It encodes CASSLSRLAGGTDTQYF. This chain uses TRBV5-1 with TRBJ2-3; 12 bases line up with TRBD2. Per the germline V gene, CDR1 is SGHRS and CDR2 is YFSETQ. This CDR3 contains 17 residues. With 1 base clipped from V and 1 base from J, the junction kept 4 bases outside the gene matches.